This is a list of T cell receptor beta chains from one sample in a study of cytomegalovirus exposure and HLA in healthy donors. Libraries were prepared by immunoSEQ multiplex PCR; TCRdb keeps only in-frame clonotypes and omits some of them. The sample totals some 51,000 clones; its top ten clones hold approximately 10%. The sample consisted of PBMCs. All receptors come from a man aged 45-65 years in good health and CMV-seropositive. Both conserved end residues are part of each CDR3. The D gene is left open where the match is weak.

V gene	D gene	J gene	CDR3 protein	CDR3 DNA
TRBV18	NA	TRBJ1-1	CASSPGRGVDTEAFF	TGTGCCAGCTCACCAGGGCGGGGCGTAGACACTGAAGCTTTCTTT
TRBV10-3	NA	TRBJ1-3	CAIQTEEGLGNTIYF	TGTGCCATTCAAACCGAAGAGGGTTTGGGAAACACCATATATTTT
TRBV9	TRBD2	TRBJ2-5	CAGSISGGQETQYF	TGTGCCGGCAGCATCTCGGGGGGGCAAGAGACCCAGTACTTC
TRBV7-3	NA	TRBJ1-1	CASSVEGGGGTEAFF	TGTGCCAGCAGCGTAGAAGGGGGGGGAGGCACTGAAGCTTTCTTT
TRBV5-6	TRBD1	TRBJ2-2	CASSFGTGRTGELFF	TGTGCCAGCAGCTTCGGGACAGGGAGGACCGGGGAGCTGTTTTTT
TRBV4-1	TRBD2	TRBJ2-1	CASSQVGGRNTDNEQFF	TGCGCCAGCAGCCAAGTTGGCGGGAGGAACACCGACAATGAGCAGTTCTTC
TRBV5-1	TRBD2	TRBJ2-1	CASGPPPGLAGERGNEQFF	TGCGCCAGCGGACCCCCCCCGGGACTAGCGGGAGAAAGGGGGAATGAGCAGTTCTTC
TRBV11-2	TRBD1	TRBJ2-7	CASSPRTGLGYEQYF	TGTGCCAGCAGCCCCAGGACAGGGTTAGGATACGAGCAGTACTTC
TRBV29-1	NA	TRBJ1-1	CSVVGRGTGLNTEAFF	TGCAGCGTAGTGGGGAGGGGGACGGGACTGAACACTGAAGCTTTCTTT
TRBV6-5	NA	TRBJ1-1	CASSYSIGGPEAFF	TGTGCCAGCAGTTACTCGATAGGTGGGCCTGAAGCTTTCTTT
TRBV6-5	NA	TRBJ2-7	CASSSTGLLMGQYF	TGTGCCAGCAGTTCGACAGGATTGTTGATGGGGCAGTACTTC
TRBV30	NA	TRBJ1-2	CAWRAWGGVYGYTF	TGTGCCTGGAGGGCCTGGGGGGGTGTCTATGGCTACACCTTC
TRBV29-1	TRBD1	TRBJ2-1	CSGEGLRGQEYNEQFF	TGCAGCGGTGAGGGGTTACGGGGACAGGAATACAATGAGCAGTTCTTC
TRBV2	TRBD1	TRBJ1-2	CASRTTGYGYTF	TGTGCCAGCAGGACGACAGGGTATGGCTACACCTTC
TRBV5-1	NA	TRBJ1-1	CASSLDPVNTEAFF	TGCGCCAGCAGCTTGGATCCAGTTAACACTGAAGCTTTCTTT
TRBV29-1	NA	TRBJ2-1	CSVRDTPYNEQFF	TGCAGCGTACGGGACACACCTTACAATGAGCAGTTCTTC
TRBV4-3	TRBD2	TRBJ2-1	CASSQDRPGGIDNEQFF	TGCGCCAGCAGCCAAGATCGGCCGGGGGGGATTGACAATGAGCAGTTCTTC
TRBV5-4	NA	TRBJ1-2	CASSLRAYGAVGYTF	TGTGCCAGCAGCTTGAGGGCATATGGGGCGGTTGGCTACACCTTC
TRBV2	TRBD2	TRBJ2-7	CASLPGLAGGKAAYEQYF	TGTGCCAGCTTACCGGGACTAGCGGGGGGAAAAGCCGCCTACGAGCAGTACTTC
TRBV6-5	NA	TRBJ1-1	CASRQGFTEAFF	TGTGCCAGCAGACAGGGCTTTACTGAAGCTTTCTTT
TRBV11-2	NA	TRBJ2-1	CASSLEEGSYNEQFF	TGTGCCAGCAGCCTCGAGGAGGGTTCCTACAATGAGCAGTTCTTC
TRBV30	NA	TRBJ1-5	CAWSVGGSGSQPQHF	TGTGCCTGGAGTGTAGGGGGTTCGGGGTCTCAGCCCCAGCATTTT
TRBV6-5	NA	TRBJ2-3	CASSYRRDTDTQYF	TGTGCCAGCAGTTACAGGCGGGACACAGATACGCAGTATTTT
TRBV7-2	TRBD1	TRBJ1-6	CASSLGQGGSPLHF	TGTGCCAGCAGCTTGGGACAGGGTGGTTCACCCCTCCACTTT